Below are 26 T cell receptor beta chains sequenced from a single sample in a study of cytomegalovirus exposure and HLA in healthy donors. The PCR ran on 60 Vbeta and 13 Jbeta primers. Repertoires were generated with immunoSEQ multiplex PCR, while TCRdb's copy carries only in-frame clones and drops some. This sample yields hundreds of thousands of clones, of which about 80% are seen a single time; over 0.55% belongs to the top ten. Source material: PBMCs. The receptors here all came from a man between 18 and 29 years old in good health and CMV-seronegative.

V is TRBV7-9 and J is TRBJ2-1; D gene uncertain. The CDR3 runs to 15 residues. V shed 0 bases and J shed 6 bases, with 12 bases lying between them. In germline, CDR1 is SEHNR, CDR2 FQNEAQ (reference sequence). The CDR3 sequence is CASSLALVAVNEQFF. CDR3 DNA: TGTGCCAGCAGCTTAGCGCTCGTCGCGGTCAATGAGCAGTTCTTC.

V usage is TRBV29-1 and J usage is TRBJ2-5, with TRBD1 identical over 10 bases. The CDR3 loop spans 13 amino acids. Germline values: CDR1 SQVTM, CDR2 ANQGSEA. V was clipped by 6 bases and J by 4 bases; unmatched bases: 5. The DNA of the CDR3 is TGCAGCGTCCGACAGGGGGCGGGAGAGACCCAGTACTTC. It yields the protein CSVRQGAGETQYF.

The V call is TRBV7-8, the J call TRBJ1-1; no clear D gene. Germline V gives CDR1 SGHVS, CDR2 FQNEAQ. The V and J ends lost 5 bases and 0 bases respectively, with 13 bases between them. The CDR3 has 15 residues. The CDR3 reads CASSLLREVNTEAFF. For the CDR3, the DNA is TGTGCCAGCAGCCTTCTGAGGGAGGTGAACACTGAAGCTTTCTTT. Drawing the rest from reference TRBV7-8 and TRBJ1-1, the complete variable domain is GAGVSQSPRYKVAKRGQDVALRCDPISGHVSLFWYQQALGQGPEFLTYFQNEAQLDKSGLPSDRFFAERPEGSVSTLKIQRTQQEDSAVYLCASSLLREVNTEAFFGQGTRLTVV.

V is TRBV9 and J is TRBJ2-1; D may be TRBD1 (5 bases). Germline CDR1 and CDR2: SGDLS and YYNGEE. V was cut by 1 base and J by 3 bases, with 17 bases left in between. This CDR3 contains 17 residues. This chain's CDR3 is CASSVTLVGQNYNEQFF. DNA of the CDR3: TGTGCCAGCAGCGTAACTCTTGTGGGGCAGAACTACAATGAGCAGTTCTTC. The full variable domain, its missing parts supplied by reference TRBV9 and TRBJ2-1, is DSGVTQTPKHLITATGQRVTLRCSPRSGDLSVYWYQQSLDQGLQFLIQYYNGEERAKGNILERFSAQQFPDLHSELNLSSLELGDSALYFCASSVTLVGQNYNEQFFGPGTRLTVL.

This chain joins TRBV5-1 and TRBJ2-7; 7 bases fit TRBD1. Unmatched junction bases numbered 7, after V lost 0 bases and J lost 4 bases. The CDR3 extends over 15 amino acids. Germline assignment: CDR1 SGHRS and CDR2 YFSETQ. CDR3 residues: CASSLAPGGRYEQYF. The CDR3 coding sequence is TGCGCCAGCAGCTTGGCGCCAGGGGGTCGGTACGAGCAGTACTTC.

The CDR3 protein is CASSRLGSADTQYF. The DNA of the CDR3 is TGTGCCAGCAGTCGCCTCGGGTCAGCGGATACGCAGTATTTT. V and J are TRBV6-4 and TRBJ2-3; no definite D call. Germline V gene data show CDR1 as MRHNA and CDR2 as SNTAGT. This CDR3 is 14 amino acids long. The V end lost 5 bases, the J end lost 6 bases, and 15 bases lay between the germline ends.

This chain uses TRBV10-1 with TRBJ2-3; D is undetermined. The CDR3 totals 13 residues. V shed 4 bases and J shed 1 base, with 6 bases lying between them. Germline V lookup: CDR1 WNHNN, CDR2 SYGVQD (reference sequence). DNA for the CDR3: TGCGCCAGCAGTGTAACTGGCACAGATACGCAGTATTTT. This sequence encodes CASSVTGTDTQYF.

The chain couples TRBV19 to TRBJ1-5; TRBD1 is a possible D gene (6 bases). The CDR3 length is 16 residues. The V end lost 8 bases, the J end lost 1 base, and 18 bases lay between the germline ends. Per the germline V gene, CDR1 is LNHDA and CDR2 is SQIVND (reference sequence). As DNA, the CDR3 is TGTGCCAGTCATAATACCGGGACAAAGAGCAATCAGCCCCAGCATTTT. This codes for CASHNTGTKSNQPQHF.

This clone has just a few counts. The chain links TRBV27 to TRBJ2-3; 9 bases align to TRBD2. The CDR3 runs to 21 residues. From germline, CDR1 is MNHEY and CDR2 SMNVEV (reference sequence). V lost 6 bases and J lost 3; bases outside the gene matches: 25. The chain's CDR3 is CASRPAKGIVGGRAVTDTQYF. Here the CDR3 DNA reads TGTGCCAGCAGACCCGCCAAAGGTATCGTGGGCGGGAGGGCCGTTACAGATACGCAGTATTTT.

This clone has more than one count but fewer than ten. The chain combines TRBV15 with TRBJ2-3, with 13 bases that match TRBD2. CDR3 length equals 17 residues. With 5 bases clipped from V and 0 bases from J, the junction kept 5 bases outside the gene matches. The germline V gene has CDR1 LNHNV and CDR2 YYDKDF (reference sequence). This chain's CDR3 is CATSELAGGPSTDTQYF. For the CDR3, the DNA is TGTGCCACCAGCGAACTAGCGGGAGGGCCGAGCACAGATACGCAGTATTTT.

V is TRBV2 and J is TRBJ2-7, with 16 bases aligning to TRBD2. The CDR3 contains 17 residues. Looked up from germline, CDR1 is SNHLY and CDR2 is FYNNEI. V shed 0 bases, J shed 3 bases, and the junction held 2 bases outside the gene matches. The CDR3 is CASSEAGLAGGNYEQYF. As DNA, the CDR3 is TGTGCCAGCAGTGAAGCGGGACTAGCGGGAGGGAACTACGAGCAGTACTTC.

The V and J genes are TRBV11-2 and TRBJ2-1; 10 bases are a match to TRBD1. CDR1 SGHAT and CDR2 FQNNGV come from the germline V gene. This CDR3 region has 15 residues. V trimming: 4 bases; J trimming: 6 bases; junction bases outside the gene matches: 6. As DNA, the CDR3 is TGTGCCAGCAGCTCCGGGACAGGGGTAGGCAATGAGCAGTTCTTC. This encodes CASSSGTGVGNEQFF. Variable domain in full (rest from reference TRBV11-2 and TRBJ2-1): EAGVAQSPRYKIIEKRQSVAFWCNPISGHATLYWYQQILGQGPKLLIQFQNNGVVDDSQLPKDRFSAERLKGVDSTLKIQPAKLEDSAVYLCASSSGTGVGNEQFFGPGTRLTVL.

This clone was observed a single time. The gene calls are TRBV19 and TRBJ1-5; 9 bases align to TRBD1. The CDR3 length is 14 residues. CDR1 is LNHDA and CDR2 is SQIVND in the germline V gene (reference sequence). Unmatched junction bases numbered 10, after V lost 10 bases and J lost 6 bases. The chain's CDR3 is CATSDRGLFQPQHF. Written as DNA, the CDR3 is TGTGCCACTTCGGACAGGGGCTTGTTTCAGCCCCAGCATTTT.

The gene calls are TRBV11-2 and TRBJ2-2, with 11 bases identical to TRBD2. V lost 0 bases, J lost 3 bases, and 12 bases stayed unmatched. The CDR3 consists of 20 residues. Germline V gene lookup returns CDR1 SGHAT and CDR2 FQNNGV. DNA for the CDR3: TGTGCCAGCAGCTTAGATGGGCTAGCGGGAGGTTTAGTGGACACCGGGGAGCTGTTTTTT. Encoded protein: CASSLDGLAGGLVDTGELFF.

The chain joins TRBV18 to TRBJ1-1; D gene ambiguous. This CDR3 comprises 13 residues. In germline, CDR1 is KGHSH, CDR2 LQKENI. V lost 6 bases to trimming and J lost 1 base, with 9 bases between them. The CDR3 protein is CASSRQGNTEAFF. CDR3 nucleotide sequence: TGTGCCAGCTCTCGACAAGGGAACACTGAAGCTTTCTTT.

This clone occurred a few times. A read error may be the cause here, since a much bigger clone is one base away. V is TRBV7-9 and J is TRBJ2-7; TRBD1 might be the D (6 bases). Germline V gene lookup returns CDR1 SEHNR and CDR2 FQNEAQ (reference sequence). The CDR3 runs 16 residues. Written as DNA, the CDR3 is TGTTCCAGCAGCTTAGGGGCCGAAGGGGGTCCCTACGAGCAGTACTTC. Translation gives CSSSLGAEGGPYEQYF.

Only a few counts were recorded for this clone. The V call is TRBV30, the J call TRBJ1-4, with 7 bases identical to TRBD1. CDR1 GTSNPN and CDR2 SVGIG come from the germline V gene (reference sequence). The CDR3 sequence is 13 residues long. With V trimmed by 4 bases and J by 7 bases, 6 bases remained unmatched. CDR3 region: CAWNQGVGEKLFF. In DNA, the CDR3 is TGTGCCTGGAATCAGGGGGTGGGTGAAAAACTGTTTTTT.

V is TRBV6-5 and J is TRBJ1-1, with D hard to call. V was trimmed by 2 bases and J by 14 bases, leaving 24 bases between them. From germline, CDR1 is MNHEY and CDR2 SVGAGI. The CDR3 spans 15 residues. CDR3 loop: CASSYDHRESSVRFF. The CDR3 coding sequence is TGTGCCAGCAGTTACGACCATCGGGAGTCCTCCGTCCGATTCTTT.

This clone was detected only a few times. This chain uses TRBV6-5 with TRBJ2-7, with a weak D call TRBD2 (6 bases). The CDR3 sequence is 15 residues long. Trimming stripped 7 bases from V and 6 bases from J, with 22 bases between. The V gene's germline CDR1 is MNHEY and CDR2 SVGAGI. The CDR3 protein is CASTRAGTIGSEQYF. For the CDR3, the DNA is TGTGCCAGCACGCGAGCCGGGACCATCGGGAGCGAGCAGTACTTC.

J is TRBJ1-2 and V is TRBV5-6, with D unclear. The CDR3 extends over 13 amino acids. The V end was cut by 4 bases, the J end by 8 bases, with 15 bases between. The germline gives CDR1 SGHDT, CDR2 YYEEEE. CDR3 coding DNA: TGTGCCAGCAGCCGAGAGGGCCGGGTCGGCTACACCTTC. Translated, it gives CASSREGRVGYTF.

The genes are TRBV29-1 and TRBJ1-2, with D maybe TRBD1 (6 bases). The CDR3 runs 21 residues. The V end was cut by 1 base, the J end by 5 bases, with 35 bases between. Per germline, CDR1 SQVTM and CDR2 ANQGSEA. The CDR3 here is CSVEGAGKRPGHAGVNYGYTF. CDR3 coding DNA: TGCAGCGTTGAAGGCGCAGGGAAAAGACCGGGACACGCCGGAGTAAATTATGGCTACACCTTC.

This CDR3 reads CASSRGGREETQYF. Written as DNA, the CDR3 is TGTGCCAGCAGTAGGGGGGGGCGTGAGGAGACCCAGTACTTC. The chain combines TRBV28 with TRBJ2-5, with D perhaps TRBD2 (7 bases). Germline-derived CDR1 and CDR2 are MDHEN and SYDVKM. The CDR3 contains 14 residues. The ends were cut back, 5 bases at V and 5 bases at J, with 15 bases in the middle.

The V call is TRBV28, the J call TRBJ1-2, with 7 bases lining up with TRBD1. Germline trimming cut 2 bases from V and 4 bases from J; bases unmatched to any gene: 7. Germline assignment: CDR1 MDHEN and CDR2 SYDVKM. The CDR3 contains 15 residues. The CDR3 sequence: CASSLELGGPYGYTF. For the CDR3, the DNA is TGTGCCAGCAGTTTAGAGTTAGGGGGCCCCTATGGCTACACCTTC.

The rearrangement links TRBV6-1 to TRBJ2-2; D is undetermined. V was shortened by 11 bases and J by 1 base, with 17 bases between the two germline ends. The length of the CDR3 is 15 residues. Per the germline V gene, CDR1 is MNHNS and CDR2 is SASEGT. The CDR3 nucleotides are TGTGCCGCACAACAGATCGCGCAGAACACCGGGGAGCTGTTTTTT. It yields the protein CAAQQIAQNTGELFF.

The chain links TRBV6-1 to TRBJ2-7, with 10 bases that match TRBD1. This CDR3 comprises 15 residues. Germline CDR1 reads MNHNS; CDR2 reads SASEGT. V lost 10 bases, J lost 2 bases, and 11 bases stayed unmatched. CDR3 nucleotide sequence: TGTGCCACCACCCCCCCGGGACAGGGGACCTACGAGCAGTACTTC. It is translated as CATTPPGQGTYEQYF.

This clone appeared a single time. The chain combines TRBV4-1 with TRBJ1-3; TRBD1 is a possible D gene (5 bases). The germline V gene has CDR1 MGHRA and CDR2 YSYEKL. V lost 1 base and J lost 8, with 15 bases in between. This CDR3 contains 15 residues. The CDR3: CASSQVGTRGDTIYF. Here the CDR3 DNA reads TGCGCCAGCAGCCAAGTTGGGACCCGGGGGGACACCATATATTTT.